What follows describes a single T cell receptor (beta chain). This specimen belongs to a study of T cells expressing NK-cell markers. The CDR3 runs 13 residues. Germline assignment: CDR1 MNHEY and CDR2 SMNVEV (reference sequence). No DNA is given; TCRdb re-called the 5' RACE reads and lists each CDR3 protein once. The sample has around 260,000 distinct CDR3 sequences. Sequencing used blood T cells: a sorted CD56 or NKG2C T cell subset, CD4+ or CD8+ T cells, or bulk PBMC T cells (not recorded which). This receptor was identified in a woman aged 18 to 75 in good health. The chain recombines TRBV27 with TRBJ1-1. The CDR3 spells CASLSSLNTEAFF.